The 12 T cell receptor beta chains given below trace back to one sample, sequenced in a study of shared clonotypes between healthy human individuals. Libraries were prepared by immunoSEQ multiplex PCR; TCRdb keeps only in-frame clonotypes and omits some of them. The sample consists of 550,000 to 700,000 clones, roughly 72% of them appearing once. The sequenced sample was memory CD4+ T cells sorted from blood. Subset defined: CD45RA-negative fraction. These receptors all stem from a woman aged 25 to 39 in good health.

The chain recombines TRBV29-1 with TRBJ2-5, with a possible D match to TRBD1 (7 bases). The closer fit of TRBJ2-7 to the DNA end suggests the J call may be wrong. The length of the CDR3 is 12 residues. Germline CDR1 reads SQVTM; CDR2 reads ANQGSEA. CDR3 amino acids: CSVEGTAYEQYF. DNA of the CDR3: TGCAGCGTGGAGGGGACAGCGTACGAGCAGTACTTC.

This chain connects TRBV5-5 to TRBJ1-1; D unresolved. V lost 3 bases, J lost 0 bases, and 9 bases lay in between. The V gene's germline CDR1 is SGHKS and CDR2 YYEKEE (reference sequence). The CDR3 is 14 amino acids. CDR3 in DNA: TGTGCCAGCAGCTGGAGGACCGTGAACACTGAAGCTTTCTTT. Protein sequence: CASSWRTVNTEAFF. The full variable domain, rest sourced from reference TRBV5-5 and TRBJ1-1, is DAGVTQSPTHLIKTRGQQVTLRCSPISGHKSVSWYQQVLGQGPQFIFQYYEKEERGRGNFPDRFSARQFPNYSSELNVNALLLGDSALYLCASSWRTVNTEAFFGQGTRLTVV.

The V call is TRBV6-4, the J call TRBJ1-1; 7 bases agree with TRBD1. The CDR3 extends over 15 amino acids. J lost 1 base, V lost 5 bases, and 7 bases had no gene match. The germline V gene encodes CDR1 MRHNA and CDR2 SNTAGT. CDR3 residues: CASSYLGQSNTEAFF. CDR3 DNA: TGTGCCAGCAGTTACTTGGGACAGTCGAACACTGAAGCTTTCTTT.

The gene calls are TRBV5-1 and TRBJ2-2, with unresolved D. The ends were cut back, 4 bases at V and 4 bases at J, with 20 bases in the middle. From germline, CDR1 is SGHRS and CDR2 YFSETQ. This CDR3 is built from 17 residues. This CDR3 reads CASSAQRGIISTGELFF. The CDR3 DNA follows: TGCGCCAGCAGCGCGCAACGTGGGATAATATCCACCGGGGAGCTGTTTTTT. Complete variable domain (other parts from reference TRBV5-1 and TRBJ2-2): KAGVTQTPRYLIKTRGQQVTLSCSPISGHRSVSWYQQTPGQGLQFLFEYFSETQRNKGNFPGRFSGRQFSNSRSEMNVSTLELGDSALYLCASSAQRGIISTGELFFGEGSRLTVL.

The rearrangement links TRBV5-1 to TRBJ2-1; possibly TRBD1 for D (5 bases). With 5 bases removed from V and 5 bases from J, the gap between germline ends came to 17 bases. The germline gives CDR1 SGHRS, CDR2 YFSETQ. The CDR3 consists of 15 residues. The CDR3 protein is CASRSLGQGNNEQFF. As DNA, the CDR3 is TGCGCCAGCAGAAGCTTGGGCCAGGGTAACAATGAGCAGTTCTTC.

This rearrangement joins TRBV11-2 to TRBJ1-2; no definite D call. V was shortened by 4 bases and J by 3 bases, with 15 bases between the two germline ends. The length of the CDR3 is 15 residues. CDR1 SGHAT and CDR2 FQNNGV come from the germline V gene. Here the CDR3 DNA reads TGTGCCAGCAGCTGGTTAGGCAGTACAGACTATGGCTACACCTTC. It yields the protein CASSWLGSTDYGYTF.

This clone was seen ten or more times. Other DNA sequences in this specimen translate into the identical CDR3. The CDR3 nucleotides read TGCAGCGCCTCGACGGGGGTTAATGAAAAACTGTTTTTT. Translation gives CSASTGVNEKLFF. This sequence joins TRBV29-1 and TRBJ1-4; perhaps TRBD1 as D (5 bases). V dropped 7 bases and J dropped 4 bases, with 13 bases sitting between them. The CDR3 sequence is 13 residues long. Germline CDR1 reads SQVTM; CDR2 reads ANQGSEA.

The gene calls are TRBV5-1 and TRBJ1-4, with 9 bases fitting TRBD1. V gave up 4 bases and J gave up 9 bases; unmatched junction bases: 7. The CDR3 has 14 residues. The germline V gene encodes CDR1 SGHRS and CDR2 YFSETQ. CDR3 sequence: CASSGGQGGQKLFF. CDR3 nucleotide sequence: TGCGCCAGCAGCGGGGGACAGGGAGGGCAAAAACTGTTTTTT.

The chain has TRBV19 and TRBJ2-7, with TRBD1 matching over 8 bases. CDR3 length: 15 amino acids. Germline CDR1 and CDR2: LNHDA and SQIVND (reference sequence). The V and J ends lost 5 bases and 2 bases, in that order; junction bases with no gene match: 8. CDR3 region: CASSDRGKDPYEQYF. DNA of the CDR3: TGTGCCAGTAGTGACAGGGGTAAGGACCCCTACGAGCAGTACTTC.

The genes are TRBV4-2 and TRBJ2-2; 8 bases line up with TRBD2. There are 16 residues in the CDR3. Germline V CDR1 and CDR2: LGHNA, YNFKEQ. Losses at the gene ends were 1 base for V and 5 bases for J; bases not matched to a gene: 6. The CDR3 spells CASSQASGRDTGELFF. In nucleotides, the CDR3 is TGTGCCAGCAGCCAAGCCAGCGGGAGAGATACCGGGGAGCTGTTTTTT.

This clone was seen more than once but under ten times. The chain employs TRBV15 and TRBJ2-3; 8 positions agree with TRBD2. The ends lost 0 bases at V and 7 bases at J; junction bases unmatched: 9. The CDR3 is made up of 16 amino acids. Looked up from germline, CDR1 is LNHNV and CDR2 is YYDKDF (reference sequence). The CDR3 coding sequence is TGTGCCACCAGCAGAGATCCCCTAGCGGGTCAGAATACGCAGTATTTT. This gives the protein CATSRDPLAGQNTQYF.

The chain couples TRBV7-6 to TRBJ2-1, with TRBD2 identical over 16 bases. Germline V lookup: CDR1 SGHVS, CDR2 FNYEAQ. The junction had 12 bases not matched to a gene; V was cut back by 0 bases and J by 13 bases. This CDR3 contains 18 residues. DNA for the CDR3: TGTGCCAGCAGCTTAGCGGCCGGGGGACTAGCGGGAGGGCCCTCACAGTTCTTC. It encodes CASSLAAGGLAGGPSQFF.